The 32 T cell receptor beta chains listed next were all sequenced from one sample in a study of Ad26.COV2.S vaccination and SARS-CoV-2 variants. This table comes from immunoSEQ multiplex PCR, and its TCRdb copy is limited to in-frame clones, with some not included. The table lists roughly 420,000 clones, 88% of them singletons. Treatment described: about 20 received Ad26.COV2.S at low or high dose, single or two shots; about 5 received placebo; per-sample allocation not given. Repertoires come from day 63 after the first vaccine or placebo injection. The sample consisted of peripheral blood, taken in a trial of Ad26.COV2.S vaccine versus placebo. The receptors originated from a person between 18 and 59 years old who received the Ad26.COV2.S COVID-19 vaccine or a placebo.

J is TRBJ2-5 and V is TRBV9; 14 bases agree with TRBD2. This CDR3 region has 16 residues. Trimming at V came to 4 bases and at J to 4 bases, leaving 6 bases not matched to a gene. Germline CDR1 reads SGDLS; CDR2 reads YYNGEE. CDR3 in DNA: TGTGCCAGCAGCCCTCAGGGGACTAGCGGGGGAGAGACCCAGTACTTC. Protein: CASSPQGTSGGETQYF.

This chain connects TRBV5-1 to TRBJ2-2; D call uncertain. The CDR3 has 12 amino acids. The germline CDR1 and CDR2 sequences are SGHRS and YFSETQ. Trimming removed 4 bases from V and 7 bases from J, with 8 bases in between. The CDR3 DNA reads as TGCGCCAGCAGCGGCGAAGGCGGGGAGCTGTTTTTT. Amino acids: CASSGEGGELFF.

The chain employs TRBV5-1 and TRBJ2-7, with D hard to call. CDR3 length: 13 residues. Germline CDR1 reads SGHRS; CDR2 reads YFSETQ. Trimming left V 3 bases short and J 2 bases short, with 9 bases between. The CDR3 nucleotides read TGCGCCAGCAGCTCGATAGCTACCTACGAGCAGTACTTC. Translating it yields CASSSIATYEQYF.

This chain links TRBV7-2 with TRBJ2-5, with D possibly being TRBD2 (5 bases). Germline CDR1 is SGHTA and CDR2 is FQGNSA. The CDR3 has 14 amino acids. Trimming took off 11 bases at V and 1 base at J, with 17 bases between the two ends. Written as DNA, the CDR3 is TGTGCCGGGAAAACGGAGGTGGGCCAAGAGACCCAGTACTTC. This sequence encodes CAGKTEVGQETQYF.

As DNA, the CDR3 is TGTGCCAGCAGCCAAGGAGGCAGGAGACCAAACTATGGCTACACCTTC. This translates into CASSQGGRRPNYGYTF. The chain is built from TRBV3-1 (or the pseudogene TRBV3-2) and TRBJ1-2; D is unclear. The CDR3 loop spans 16 amino acids. V was trimmed by 1 base and J by 2 bases, leaving 14 bases between them. Germline values: CDR1 LGHDT, CDR2 YNNKEL (reference sequence).

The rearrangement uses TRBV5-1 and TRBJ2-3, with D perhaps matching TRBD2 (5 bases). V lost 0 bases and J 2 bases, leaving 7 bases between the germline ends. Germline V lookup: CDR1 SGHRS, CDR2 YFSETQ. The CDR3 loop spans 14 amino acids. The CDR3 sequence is CASSLAGYTDTQYF. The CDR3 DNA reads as TGCGCCAGCAGCTTGGCGGGGTACACAGATACGCAGTATTTT.

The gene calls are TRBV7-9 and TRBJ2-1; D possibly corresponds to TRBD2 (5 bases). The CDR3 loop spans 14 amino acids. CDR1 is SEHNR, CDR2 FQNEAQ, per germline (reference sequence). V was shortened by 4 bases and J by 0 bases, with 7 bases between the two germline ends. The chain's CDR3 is CASSSGSSYNEQFF. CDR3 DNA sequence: TGTGCCAGCAGCTCTGGGAGCTCCTACAATGAGCAGTTCTTC.

The CDR3 loop is CASSDPARRGVDTQYF. The CDR3 coding sequence is TGTGCCAGCAGTGACCCGGCTAGGAGGGGTGTCGATACGCAGTATTTT. The V gene is TRBV25-1, the J gene TRBJ2-3, with D possibly being TRBD2 (6 bases). This CDR3 region has 16 residues. From germline, CDR1 is MGHDK and CDR2 SYGVNS. Deletions cut 3 bases from V and 6 bases from J, with 19 bases between.

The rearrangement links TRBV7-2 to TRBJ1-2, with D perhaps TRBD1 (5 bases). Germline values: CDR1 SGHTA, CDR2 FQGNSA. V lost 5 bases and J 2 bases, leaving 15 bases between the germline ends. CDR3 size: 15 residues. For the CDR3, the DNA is TGTGCCAGCAGCCCCAGCGGGGCAGGAAACTATGGCTACACCTTC. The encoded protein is CASSPSGAGNYGYTF.

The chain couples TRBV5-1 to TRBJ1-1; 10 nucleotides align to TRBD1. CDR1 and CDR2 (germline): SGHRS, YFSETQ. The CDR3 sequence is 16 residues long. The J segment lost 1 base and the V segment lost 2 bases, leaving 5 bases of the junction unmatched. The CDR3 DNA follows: TGCGCCAGCAGCTTCACGGGACAGGGGAGGAACACTGAAGCTTTCTTT. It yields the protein CASSFTGQGRNTEAFF.

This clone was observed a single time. CDR3 DNA: TGTGCCTGGAGCCTGAGAGAAGACACTGAAGCTTTCTTT. This encodes CAWSLREDTEAFF. This rearrangement joins TRBV30 to TRBJ1-1; D is unclear. CDR3 size: 13 residues. V was cut by 3 bases and J by 3 bases, with 11 bases left in between. Germline CDR1 and CDR2: GTSNPN and SVGIG (reference sequence). Using reference TRBV30 and TRBJ1-1 for the parts outside the CDR3, the full variable domain is SQTIHQWPATLVQPVGSPLSLECTVEGTSNPNLYWYRQAAGRGLQLLFYSVGIGQISSEVPQNLSASRPQDRQFILSSKKLLLSDSGFYLCAWSLREDTEAFFGQGTRLTVV.

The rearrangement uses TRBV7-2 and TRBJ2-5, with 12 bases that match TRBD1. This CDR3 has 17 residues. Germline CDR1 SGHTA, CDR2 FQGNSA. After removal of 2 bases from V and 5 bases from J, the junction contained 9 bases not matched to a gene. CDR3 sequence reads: CASSLFSGQGASETQYF. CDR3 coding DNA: TGTGCCAGCAGCTTATTTTCGGGACAGGGGGCTTCGGAGACCCAGTACTTC.

The CDR3 nucleotides read TGTGCCAGCAGTGCTGTGACATGGTCCGGGGAGCTGTTTTTT. Translating gives CASSAVTWSGELFF. This chain joins TRBV2 and TRBJ2-2; D uncertain. Germline V gene lookup returns CDR1 SNHLY and CDR2 FYNNEI. The CDR3 spans 14 residues. With 4 bases removed from V and 6 bases from J, the gap between germline ends came to 12 bases.

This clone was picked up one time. CDR3 DNA sequence: TGTGCCAGCAGCCAGTGGCTTCGGCGCAACAATGAGCAGTTCTTC. It codes for CASSQWLRRNNEQFF. The chain recombines TRBV5-8 with TRBJ2-1; D not resolved. There are 15 residues in the CDR3. The ends were cut back, 4 bases at V and 5 bases at J, with 16 bases in the middle. Germline V CDR1 and CDR2: SGHTS, YDEGEE.

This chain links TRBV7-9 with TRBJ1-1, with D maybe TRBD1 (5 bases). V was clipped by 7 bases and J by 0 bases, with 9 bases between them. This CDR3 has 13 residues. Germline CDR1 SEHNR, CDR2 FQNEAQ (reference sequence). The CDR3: CASTLTVNTEAFF. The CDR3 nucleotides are TGTGCCAGCACCTTGACAGTGAACACTGAAGCTTTCTTT.

The DNA of the CDR3 is TGTGCCAGCAGCTTACAGGGTGGGGCTTTGGAGACCCAGTACTTC. This gives the protein CASSLQGGALETQYF. V gene TRBV7-2 combines with J gene TRBJ2-5; a weak D match, TRBD1 (5 bases). The V end was cut by 2 bases, the J end by 5 bases, with 15 bases between. CDR1 is SGHTA and CDR2 is FQGNSA in the germline V gene. There are 15 residues in the CDR3.

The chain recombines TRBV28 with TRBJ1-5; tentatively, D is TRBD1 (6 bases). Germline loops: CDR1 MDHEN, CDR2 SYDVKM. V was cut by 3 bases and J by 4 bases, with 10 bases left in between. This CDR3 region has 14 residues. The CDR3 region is CASSFRGWNQPQHF. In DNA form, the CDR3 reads TGTGCCAGCAGTTTCAGGGGTTGGAATCAGCCCCAGCATTTT.

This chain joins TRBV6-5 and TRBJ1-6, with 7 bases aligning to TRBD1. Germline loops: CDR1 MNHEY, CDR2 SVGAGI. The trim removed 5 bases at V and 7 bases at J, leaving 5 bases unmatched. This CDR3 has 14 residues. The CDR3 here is CASSRDSPNSPLHF. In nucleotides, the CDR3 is TGTGCCAGCAGTCGGGACAGCCCAAATTCACCCCTCCACTTT.

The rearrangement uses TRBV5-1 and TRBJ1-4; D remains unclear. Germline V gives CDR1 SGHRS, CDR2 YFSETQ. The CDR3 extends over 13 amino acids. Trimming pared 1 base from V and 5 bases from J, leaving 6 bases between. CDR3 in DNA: TGCGCCAGCAGCTTGTCTGTAAATGAAAAACTGTTTTTT. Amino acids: CASSLSVNEKLFF.

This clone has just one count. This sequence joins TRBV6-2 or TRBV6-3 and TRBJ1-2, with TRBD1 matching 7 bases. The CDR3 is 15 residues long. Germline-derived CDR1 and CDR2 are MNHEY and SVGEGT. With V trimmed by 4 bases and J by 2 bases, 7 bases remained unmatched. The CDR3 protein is CASSFYRGGNYGYTF. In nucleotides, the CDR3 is TGTGCCAGCAGTTTCTATCGAGGGGGCAACTATGGCTACACCTTC.

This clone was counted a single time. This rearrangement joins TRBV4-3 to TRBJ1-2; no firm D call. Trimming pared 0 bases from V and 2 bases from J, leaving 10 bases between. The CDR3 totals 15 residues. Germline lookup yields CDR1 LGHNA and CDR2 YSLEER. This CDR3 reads CASSQDFSANYGYTF. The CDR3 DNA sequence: TGCGCCAGCAGCCAAGATTTCTCGGCGAACTATGGCTACACCTTC.

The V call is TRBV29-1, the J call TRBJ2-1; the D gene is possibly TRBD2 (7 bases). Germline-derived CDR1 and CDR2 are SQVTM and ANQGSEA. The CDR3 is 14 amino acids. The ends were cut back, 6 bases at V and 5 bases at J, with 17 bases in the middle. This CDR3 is CSVRGGGDDNEQFF. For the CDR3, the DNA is TGCAGCGTCAGAGGGGGGGGCGACGACAATGAGCAGTTCTTC.

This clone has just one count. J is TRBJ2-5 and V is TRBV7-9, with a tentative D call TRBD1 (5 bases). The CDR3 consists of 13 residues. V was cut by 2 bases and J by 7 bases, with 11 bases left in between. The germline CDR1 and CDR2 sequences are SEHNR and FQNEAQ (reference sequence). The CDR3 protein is CASSLRPDRTQYF. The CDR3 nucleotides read TGTGCCAGCAGCTTAAGGCCAGACAGGACCCAGTACTTC.

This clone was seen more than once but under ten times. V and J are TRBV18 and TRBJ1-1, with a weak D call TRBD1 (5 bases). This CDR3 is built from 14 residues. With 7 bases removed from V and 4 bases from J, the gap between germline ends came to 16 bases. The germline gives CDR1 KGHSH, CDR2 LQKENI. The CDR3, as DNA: TGTGCCAGCTTCTCCGATGGGGGGAGCACTGAAGCTTTCTTT. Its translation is CASFSDGGSTEAFF.

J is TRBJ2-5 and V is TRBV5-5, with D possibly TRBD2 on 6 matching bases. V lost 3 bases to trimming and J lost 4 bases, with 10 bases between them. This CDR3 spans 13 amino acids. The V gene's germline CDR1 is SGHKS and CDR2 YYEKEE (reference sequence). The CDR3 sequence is CASSSPGGETQYF. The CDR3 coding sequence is TGTGCCAGCAGCTCCCCCGGGGGAGAGACCCAGTACTTC.

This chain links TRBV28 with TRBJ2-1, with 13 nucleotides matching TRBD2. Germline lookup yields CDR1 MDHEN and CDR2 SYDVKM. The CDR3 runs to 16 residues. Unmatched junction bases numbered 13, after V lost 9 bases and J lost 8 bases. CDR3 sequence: CASGVPGLAGFDEQFF. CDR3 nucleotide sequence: TGTGCCAGTGGGGTACCGGGACTAGCGGGGTTCGATGAGCAGTTCTTC.

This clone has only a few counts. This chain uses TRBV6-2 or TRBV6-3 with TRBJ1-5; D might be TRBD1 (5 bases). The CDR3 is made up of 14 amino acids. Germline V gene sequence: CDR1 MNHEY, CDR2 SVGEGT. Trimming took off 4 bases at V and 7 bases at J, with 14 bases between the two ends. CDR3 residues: CASSSSGRGQPQHF. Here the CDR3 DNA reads TGTGCCAGCAGTTCCTCAGGGCGGGGGCAGCCCCAGCATTTT.

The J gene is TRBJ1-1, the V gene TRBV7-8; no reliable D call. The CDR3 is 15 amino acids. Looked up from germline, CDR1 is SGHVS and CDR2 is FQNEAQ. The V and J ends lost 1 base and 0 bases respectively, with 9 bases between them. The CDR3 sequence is CASSLEDFMNTEAFF. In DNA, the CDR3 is TGTGCCAGCAGCTTAGAGGACTTCATGAACACTGAAGCTTTCTTT.

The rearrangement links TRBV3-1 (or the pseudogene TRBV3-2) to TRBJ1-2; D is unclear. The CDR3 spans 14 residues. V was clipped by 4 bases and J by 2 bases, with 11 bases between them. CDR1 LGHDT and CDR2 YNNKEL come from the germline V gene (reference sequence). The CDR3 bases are TGTGCCAGCAGCCCACGGACGGCCAACTATGGCTACACCTTC. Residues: CASSPRTANYGYTF.

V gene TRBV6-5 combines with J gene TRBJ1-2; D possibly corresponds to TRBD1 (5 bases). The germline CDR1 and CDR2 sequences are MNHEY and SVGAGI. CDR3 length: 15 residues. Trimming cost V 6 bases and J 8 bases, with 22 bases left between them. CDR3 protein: CASSLGMVEGLGYTF. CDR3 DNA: TGTGCCAGCAGCCTTGGGATGGTTGAGGGGCTAGGCTACACCTTC.

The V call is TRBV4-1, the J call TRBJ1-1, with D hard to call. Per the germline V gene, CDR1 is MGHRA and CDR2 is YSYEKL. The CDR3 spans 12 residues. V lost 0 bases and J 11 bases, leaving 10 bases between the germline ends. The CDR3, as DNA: TGCGCCAGCAGCCAAGATAGGGCCGGGGCTTTCTTT. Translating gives CASSQDRAGAFF.

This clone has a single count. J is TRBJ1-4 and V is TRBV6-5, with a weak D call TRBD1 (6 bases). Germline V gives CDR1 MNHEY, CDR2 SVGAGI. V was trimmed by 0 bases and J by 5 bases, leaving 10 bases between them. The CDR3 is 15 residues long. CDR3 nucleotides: TGTGCCAGCAGTTACTCCGGGGGCGTAAATGAAAAACTGTTTTTT. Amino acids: CASSYSGGVNEKLFF.